Following are 9 T cell receptor beta chains from one sample sequenced in a study of blood T cell repertoires in COVID-19. Clones were sequenced by immunoSEQ multiplex PCR, and TCRdb holds only the in-frame ones, with some missing. This sample yields 200,000 or so clones, of which under 90% are seen a single time; around 6.5% belongs to the top ten. Material for sequencing was peripheral blood. These receptors were collected from a man between 60 and 75 years old who had recovered from COVID-19.

The gene calls are TRBV11-1 and TRBJ1-5; TRBD1 agrees at 9 bases. CDR1 and CDR2 from the germline V gene are SGHAT and FQDESV (reference sequence). This CDR3 region has 14 residues. The V and J ends lost 4 bases and 9 bases, in that order; junction bases with no gene match: 7. The CDR3, as DNA: TGTGCCAGCAGCTCCGACAGGGGGAAGACGCCCCAGCATTTT. Protein product: CASSSDRGKTPQHF.

The genes are TRBV9 and TRBJ1-2; the D is unclear. The CDR3 extends over 15 amino acids. Trimming took off 4 bases at V and 3 bases at J, with 16 bases between the two ends. CDR1 and CDR2 from the germline V gene are SGDLS and YYNGEE. The CDR3 DNA is TGTGCCAGCAGCCCTTCCAGCGATCCCTACTATGGCTACACCTTC. Its translation: CASSPSSDPYYGYTF.

Here the CDR3 reads CATAGQGNMNTEAFF. CDR3 coding DNA: TGTGCCACCGCGGGACAGGGGAACATGAACACTGAAGCTTTCTTT. The chain links TRBV7-2 to TRBJ1-1; TRBD1 aligns across 10 bases. The ends lost 10 bases at V and 0 bases at J; junction bases unmatched: 8. Germline V gene data show CDR1 as SGHTA and CDR2 as FQGNSA. This CDR3 spans 15 amino acids.

The chain joins TRBV11-3 to TRBJ1-2; TRBD1 matches 8 bases. The CDR3 covers 13 residues. Trimming cost V 4 bases and J 7 bases; bases outside gene matches: 5. Germline values: CDR1 SGHNT, CDR2 YENEEA. The CDR3 coding sequence is TGTGCCAGCAGCTCCGGGACAGGAGGTGGCTACACCTTC. This gives the protein CASSSGTGGGYTF.

CDR3 in DNA: TGTGCCATCAGTGATTCACGAACTAGACGGCACAATGAGCAGTTCTTC. Protein sequence: CAISDSRTRRHNEQFF. The gene calls are TRBV10-3 and TRBJ2-1, with D perhaps TRBD2 (5 bases). The germline V gene encodes CDR1 ENHRY and CDR2 SYGVKD. CDR3 size: 16 residues. V was pared by 3 bases and J by 5 bases, with 17 bases between.

The rearrangement uses TRBV3-1 (or the pseudogene TRBV3-2) and TRBJ2-7, with 7 bases identical to TRBD1. The CDR3 has 16 residues. The germline gives CDR1 LGHDT, CDR2 YNNKEL (reference sequence). The J segment lost 2 bases and the V segment lost 1 base, leaving 8 bases of the junction unmatched. The DNA of the CDR3 is TGTGCCAGCAGCCAAGGCCGGGACAGCCCTACCTACGAGCAGTACTTC. It encodes CASSQGRDSPTYEQYF.

This rearrangement joins TRBV24-1 to TRBJ2-1; no clear D. The CDR3 extends over 14 amino acids. The V and J ends lost 4 bases and 10 bases respectively, with 16 bases between them. Germline V CDR1 and CDR2: KGHDR, SFDVKD. The CDR3 spells CATSDRGRGTEQFF. CDR3 nucleotide sequence: TGTGCCACCAGTGACCGAGGCAGAGGAACGGAGCAGTTCTTC.

J is TRBJ2-3 and V is TRBV18, with 8 bases that match TRBD2. Germline loops: CDR1 KGHSH, CDR2 LQKENI. J gave up 4 bases and V 6 bases, and 9 bases lay outside the gene matches. The CDR3 loop spans 15 amino acids. The CDR3 DNA is TGTGCCAGCTCTTTGAACAGCGGGAGAGCAGATACGCAGTATTTT. Protein sequence: CASSLNSGRADTQYF.

The genes are TRBV19 and TRBJ1-6; TRBD1 aligns across 8 bases. Germline loops: CDR1 LNHDA, CDR2 SQIVND (reference sequence). The V segment lost 5 bases and the J segment 6 bases; nucleotides outside the gene matches: 6. This CDR3 is built from 15 residues. Written as DNA, the CDR3 is TGTGCCAGTAGTGAAAACACAGGGGGTAATTCACCCCTCCACTTT. This sequence encodes CASSENTGGNSPLHF.